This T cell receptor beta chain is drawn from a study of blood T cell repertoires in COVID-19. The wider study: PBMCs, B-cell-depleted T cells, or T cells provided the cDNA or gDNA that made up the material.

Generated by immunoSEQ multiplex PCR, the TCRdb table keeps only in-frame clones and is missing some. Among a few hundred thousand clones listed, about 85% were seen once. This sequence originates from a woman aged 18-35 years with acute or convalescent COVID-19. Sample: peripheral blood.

The CDR3 region is CAISERAGDNEQFF. Written as DNA, the CDR3 is TGTGCCATCAGTGAAAGGGCAGGGGACAATGAGCAGTTCTTC. The V call is TRBV10-3, the J call TRBJ2-1; a weak D match, TRBD1 (6 bases). V was clipped by 3 bases and J by 5 bases, with 11 bases between them. CDR3 size: 14 residues. CDR1 is ENHRY, CDR2 SYGVKD, per germline.